A selection of T cell receptor beta chains follows, all from one sample in a study of T-cell reconstitution after alpha-beta-depleted transplantation in children. TCRdb re-called the PCR reads with MiXCR, one entry per CDR3 protein. The sample gives around 410,000 distinct CDR3 sequences, approximately 11% of which show up once; 4.5% to 7% is in the top ten. The specimen was PBMCs from the stem cell graft donor, collected from the stem cell graft. These receptors were taken from a human donor who donated a stem cell graft to a child with acute myeloid leukemia. Both conserved end residues are part of each CDR3. The order of the fields is CDR3 protein, CDR3 DNA, D gene, clone size, J gene, V gene. A D gene is named only where the DNA matches it firmly. Expanded clones are given a class, and other clones once, few, many or no size at all.

CASRSGTSGTETQYF | TGTGCCAGCAGGTCCGGGACTAGCGGGACGGAGACCCAGTACTTC | TRBD2 | - | TRBJ2-5 | TRBV12-3/TRBV12-4
CASSTTGPRPGDTQYF | TGTGCCAGCAGTACGACCGGGCCCCGGCCGGGAGATACGCAGTATTTT | - | - | TRBJ2-3 | TRBV6-1
CSVVEGYSEAFF | TGCAGCGTTGTGGAGGGTTATTCTGAAGCTTTCTTT | - | many | TRBJ1-1 | TRBV29-1
CASSVDLSGRGRQETQYF | TGCGCCAGCAGCGTGGACCTTAGCGGGAGAGGACGGCAAGAGACCCAGTACTTC | TRBD2 | - | TRBJ2-5 | TRBV5-1
CASSPSGGANTEAFF | TGTGCCAGCTCACCAAGCGGAGGGGCCAACACTGAAGCTTTCTTT | - | many | TRBJ1-1 | TRBV18
CASSLGGGGTLSVYDQYF | TGCGCCAGCAGCTTGGGGGGAGGGGGTACCCTTTCGGTCTACGACCAGTACTTC | - | - | TRBJ2-7 | TRBV5-1
CASSPDIGPHSSSPLHF | TGTGCCAGCAGCCCAGACATCGGACCCCACTCCTCCTCACCCCTCCACTTT | - | - | TRBJ1-6 | TRBV7-2
CASSQARFAGVGEQFF | TGTGCCAGCAGCCAGGCCCGTTTTGCGGGAGTCGGTGAGCAGTTCTTC | TRBD2 | few | TRBJ2-1 | TRBV14
CASSLLSGVGEQFF | TGTGCCAGCAGCTTACTTTCCGGGGTCGGTGAGCAGTTCTTC | - | - | TRBJ2-1 | TRBV7-2
CASSLGVVNNGYTF | TGCGCCAGCAGCTTGGGGGTGGTCAACAATGGCTACACCTTC | - | - | TRBJ1-2 | TRBV5-1
CSASRQGPLEQYF | TGCAGTGCTAGTCGACAGGGACCCCTCGAGCAGTACTTC | TRBD1 | few | TRBJ2-7 | TRBV20-1
CASSLVSGLLTKNSQYF | TGTGCCAGCAGCTTAGTATCAGGGCTACTAACCAAAAACAGTCAGTACTTC | - | - | TRBJ2-4 | TRBV7-2
CATSRGFRGEETQYF | TGTGCCACCAGCAGAGGTTTCAGGGGTGAGGAGACCCAGTACTTC | - | - | TRBJ2-5 | TRBV15
CASSLGHGDPTEAFF | TGCGCCAGCAGCTTGGGCCACGGGGACCCAACTGAAGCTTTCTTT | - | - | TRBJ1-1 | TRBV5-1
CASSRTSGFNSYEQYF | TGCGCCAGCAGTCGGACTAGCGGATTCAACTCCTACGAGCAGTACTTC | TRBD2 | - | TRBJ2-7 | TRBV5-1
CAISESKDRARRFYGYTF | TGTGCCATCAGTGAGTCGAAGGACAGGGCTCGGAGATTCTATGGCTACACCTTC | TRBD1 | - | TRBJ1-2 | TRBV10-3
CASSELDSQETQYF | TGTGCCAGCAGTGAGTTGGACAGCCAAGAGACCCAGTACTTC | - | - | TRBJ2-5 | TRBV2
CASSFGKETQYF | TGTGCCAGCAGTTTTGGGAAAGAGACCCAGTACTTC | - | few | TRBJ2-5 | TRBV25-1
CASSLEGTGNQPQHF | TGCGCCAGCAGCTTGGAGGGGACAGGCAATCAGCCCCAGCATTTT | TRBD1 | few | TRBJ1-5 | TRBV5-1
CSAPGRMTDTQYF | TGCAGTGCCCCGGGGCGGATGACAGATACGCAGTATTTT | - | few | TRBJ2-3 | TRBV20-1
CASSRIRDRGREFGGELFF | TGCGCCAGCAGTCGCATCCGGGACAGGGGGCGCGAATTTGGCGGGGAGCTGTTTTTT | TRBD1 | many | TRBJ2-2 | TRBV5-1
CASSEAGTGAYEQYF | TGTGCCAGCAGTGAAGCGGGGACAGGGGCCTACGAGCAGTACTTC | TRBD1 | few | TRBJ2-7 | TRBV6-1
CADSLQGERECDYEQYF | TGTGCCGACTCCCTACAGGGTGAACGGGAGTGCGACTACGAGCAGTACTTC | - | - | TRBJ2-7 | TRBV21-1
CASRDPRDGAAARGTQYF | TGTGCCAGCAGAGACCCCCGGGACGGTGCAGCTGCACGTGGGACCCAGTACTTC | - | - | TRBJ2-5 | TRBV7-9
CTSSLVASDQETQYF | TGCACCAGCAGCTTGGTAGCTAGCGACCAAGAGACCCAGTACTTC | - | once | TRBJ2-5 | TRBV5-1
CSVLGLAGTPTGELFF | TGCAGCGTTTTGGGGCTAGCCGGGACACCCACCGGGGAGCTGTTTTTT | - | few | TRBJ2-2 | TRBV29-1
CASEPRGVTQYF | TGTGCCAGCGAGCCAAGGGGGGTTACGCAGTATTTT | - | - | TRBJ2-3 | TRBV3-1
CASSQTGDAFF | TGTGCCAGCAGCCAGACAGGGGATGCTTTCTTT | TRBD1 | - | TRBJ1-1 | TRBV6-2/TRBV6-3
CASSATKPDTDTQYF | TGTGCCAGCAGTGCTACAAAGCCCGACACAGATACGCAGTATTTT | - | - | TRBJ2-3 | TRBV25-1
CASSPRRGTDTQYF | TGTGCCAGCTCACCTCGGAGGGGCACAGATACGCAGTATTTT | - | few | TRBJ2-3 | TRBV18
CASSFTVSSNYGYTF | TGCGCCAGCAGCTTCACAGTGTCATCTAACTATGGCTACACCTTC | - | few | TRBJ1-2 | TRBV5-1
CASSRDRIYFF | TGTGCCAGCAGTCGCGACAGAATCTATTTCTTC | - | - | TRBJ2-1 | TRBV12-3/TRBV12-4
CASSANPGQGYEQYF | TGTGCCAGCAGCGCGAATCCGGGACAGGGTTACGAGCAGTACTTC | TRBD1 | - | TRBJ2-7 | TRBV5-5
CASSGSGTSAREQYF | TGTGCCAGCAGTGGGTCCGGGACTAGCGCTCGAGAGCAGTACTTC | TRBD2 | few | TRBJ2-7 | TRBV27
CASSEVGSEQPQHF | TGTGCCAGCTCGGAGGTGGGGTCCGAACAGCCCCAGCATTTT | - | few | TRBJ1-5 | TRBV18